This T cell receptor (beta chain) was identified during a study of CD8 T cells in Susac syndrome. The study used treatment-naive patients who had stable or active relapsing-remitting disease as multiple sclerosis controls. Study conclusions and caveats: As acknowledged by the study, its TCR sequencing and HLA analysis included a relatively small number of individuals.

Of note for this clonotype: Its matching antigen is unknown.

RNA in amounts of about 0.45 to 1 ug was reverse transcribed with random hexamers. The method of amplification for TCR beta CDR3 was immunoSEQ multiplex PCR, covering 54 Vbeta and 13 Jbeta. Using its own MiXCR run on the immunoSEQ multiplex PCR reads, TCRdb lists one record per CDR3 protein. The sample lists approximately 150,000 distinct CDR3 sequences, approximately 96% occurring once. CDR3 size: 16 residues. V lost 6 bases and J lost 1; bases outside the gene matches: 10. The germline CDR1 and CDR2 sequences are SNHLY and FYNNEI. The V call is TRBV2, the J call TRBJ1-1; TRBD1 aligns across 8 bases. The source of this sequence is a human donor with multiple sclerosis. The sample was CD4+ T cells from PBMCs. CDR3 residues: CASRRGQGTGNTEAFF. The DNA of the CDR3 is TGTGCCAGCAGGCGAGGACAGGGTACGGGGAACACTGAAGCTTTCTTT.